This T cell receptor (beta chain) was captured by sequencing in a study of beta chain features in type 1 diabetes. Study in general: The number of sorted cells examined across all samples was 107,917,701.

This clone was seen only a few times. Unmatched junction bases numbered 9, after V lost 5 bases and J lost 4 bases. CDR1 SGHTA and CDR2 FQGTGA come from the germline V gene. The CDR3 covers 17 residues. Sequencing targeted expressed TCRB transcripts, as all isolated RNA had been reverse transcribed. Method: immunoSEQ multiplex PCR; TCRdb's copy keeps in-frame clones and lacks some. This sample yields hundreds of thousands of clones, of which 15% to 19% are seen a single time; roughly 0.098% belongs to the top ten. The genes are TRBV7-3 and TRBJ2-3; the match to TRBD2 covers 13 bases. The sequence was collected from a young man in good health. Specimen: naive CD4+ T cells from blood. The CDR3 region has the DNA TGTGCCAGCAGCCTAGGGACTAGCGGGACCTGGGCAGATACGCAGTATTTT. Its translation is CASSLGTSGTWADTQYF.